This passage covers 3 T cell receptor beta chains from one sample sequenced in a study of cytomegalovirus exposure and HLA in healthy donors. In the PCR, 60 Vbeta and 13 Jbeta primers were used. Profiled with immunoSEQ multiplex PCR; TCRdb holds only in-frame clones, not every one. Of around 140,000 clones in the sample, 61% were seen once. Sequenced input: PBMCs. The source is a male donor in good health and CMV-seronegative.

This clone was detected only a few times. This chain connects TRBV6-6 to TRBJ2-1; 9 bases are a match to TRBD2. V was clipped by 0 bases and J by 7 bases; unmatched bases: 7. The germline V gene has CDR1 MNHNY and CDR2 SVGAGI (reference sequence). The CDR3 is made up of 16 amino acids. The CDR3 DNA follows: TGTGCCAGCAGTTACTCCGGCGGGGGGGTTCGGAATGAGCAGTTCTTC. It is translated as CASSYSGGGVRNEQFF.

The genes are TRBV7-9 and TRBJ2-1; D remains unclear. The germline CDR1 and CDR2 sequences are SEHNR and FQNEAQ (reference sequence). The V end lost 5 bases, the J end lost 8 bases, and 10 bases lay between the germline ends. This CDR3 has 12 amino acids. The CDR3 region has the DNA TGTGCCAGCAGCGCCCGTCGGGATGAGCAGTTCTTC. This translates into CASSARRDEQFF. Combining the CDR3 with reference TRBV7-9 and TRBJ2-1 gives the whole variable domain DTGVSQNPRHKITKRGQNVTFRCDPISEHNRLYWYRQTLGQGPEFLTYFQNEAQLEKSRLLSDRFSAERPKGSFSTLEIQRTEQGDSAMYLCASSARRDEQFFGPGTRLTVL.

The table lists this clone with a few counts. The V call is TRBV2, the J call TRBJ2-6; 7 bases align to TRBD1. CDR3 length equals 19 residues. The V gene end was trimmed by 6 bases and the J gene end by 0 bases; junction bases not matched to a gene: 14. CDR1 and CDR2 from the germline V gene are SNHLY and FYNNEI. The CDR3 is CASRPDRVQGSSGANVLTF. As DNA, the CDR3 is TGTGCCAGCAGGCCTGACAGGGTACAGGGCAGCTCTGGGGCCAACGTCCTGACTTTC. Based on the CDR3 plus reference TRBV2 and TRBJ2-6, the full variable domain is EPEVTQTPSHQVTQMGQEVILRCVPISNHLYFYWYRQILGQKVEFLVSFYNNEISEKSEIFDDQFSVERPDGSNFTLKIRSTKLEDSAMYFCASRPDRVQGSSGANVLTFGAGSRLTVL.